These 27 T cell receptor beta chains came from one sample sequenced in a study of blood T cells in healthy people across ages. Primed by a sample-barcoded 5' primer and a J-beta primer mix, a second PCR proceeded for roughly 7 to 12 cycles. TCRdb reprocessed the 5' RACE reads via MiXCR and lists one record per CDR3 protein. This table has about 1.1 million distinct CDR3 sequences, around two fifths appearing once. The specimen sequenced was blood. The receptor set was obtained from a young man in good health.

This clonotype was counted a few times. The chain carries TRBV29-1 and TRBJ2-3; D is perhaps TRBD1 or TRBD2 (5 bases each). Deletions cut 0 bases from V and 1 base from J, with 11 bases between. This CDR3 contains 15 residues. From germline, CDR1 is SQVTM and CDR2 ANQGSEA. This chain's CDR3 is CSVEDRGGGTDTQYF. CDR3 bases: TGCAGCGTTGAAGATCGGGGCGGCGGCACAGATACGCAGTATTTT.

Worth noting for this clonotype: This may be a read error: a much more frequent sequence differs by one nucleotide. V is TRBV7-2 and J is TRBJ2-5; D gene unclear. CDR1 is SGHTA, CDR2 FQGNSA, per germline. There are 13 residues in the CDR3. CDR3 loop: CAGSLSYQETQYF. The DNA of the CDR3 is TGTGCCGGCAGCTTATCGTACCAAGAGACCCAGTACTTC.

There are a few counts of this clonotype. The rearrangement links TRBV20-1 to TRBJ1-2; maybe TRBD1 (6 bases). The CDR3 has 13 amino acids. Germline V gene lookup returns CDR1 DFQATT and CDR2 SNEGSKA (reference sequence). Trimming took off 0 bases at V and 4 bases at J, with 9 bases between the two ends. The DNA for the CDR3 is TGCAGTGCTAGAGACCGGACAGTCTATGGCTACACCTTC. Translation gives CSARDRTVYGYTF.

This rearrangement joins TRBV7-2 to TRBJ2-4; 8 bases are shared with TRBD1. Trimming removed 1 base from V and 13 bases from J; junction bases left unmatched: 15. This CDR3 spans 16 amino acids. Per the germline V gene, CDR1 is SGHTA and CDR2 is FQGNSA. The CDR3 protein is CASSLGPGGSYNEQYF. For the CDR3, the DNA is TGTGCCAGCAGCTTAGGGCCAGGGGGCTCCTACAATGAGCAGTACTTC.

V gene TRBV28 combines with J gene TRBJ2-3; D gene uncertain. Per germline, CDR1 MDHEN and CDR2 SYDVKM. The CDR3 runs to 14 residues. Trimming shortened V by 6 bases and J by 6 bases, and 16 bases separated the two germline ends. Here the CDR3 reads CASRFPSGEDTQYF. Written as DNA, the CDR3 is TGTGCCAGCAGGTTTCCCAGTGGTGAGGATACGCAGTATTTT. The full variable domain, in which reference TRBV28 and TRBJ2-3 provide the parts outside the CDR3, is DVKVTQSSRYLVKRTGEKVFLECVQDMDHENMFWYRQDPGLGLRLIYFSYDVKMKEKGDIPEGYSVSREKKERFSLILESASTNQTSMYLCASRFPSGEDTQYFGPGTRLTVL.

This rearrangement joins TRBV4-2 to TRBJ1-1; perhaps TRBD1 as D (5 bases). The V end was cut by 0 bases, the J end by 5 bases, with 13 bases between. Germline V gene lookup returns CDR1 LGHNA and CDR2 YNFKEQ. This CDR3 has 15 residues. The CDR3 region is CASSQDGQGRTEAFF. The CDR3 nucleotides read TGTGCCAGCAGCCAAGATGGGCAGGGTCGGACTGAAGCTTTCTTT.

The V and J genes are TRBV7-2 and TRBJ2-5; D is possibly TRBD1 (5 bases). CDR1 and CDR2 (germline): SGHTA, FQGNSA. CDR3 length equals 13 residues. V was trimmed by 3 bases and J by 5 bases, leaving 10 bases between them. The CDR3 reads CASSFQGMETQYF. The CDR3 DNA reads as TGTGCCAGCAGCTTCCAGGGAATGGAGACCCAGTACTTC.

This chain links TRBV7-2 with TRBJ1-1; D gene unclear. With 1 base removed from V and 9 bases from J, the gap between germline ends came to 15 bases. The CDR3 contains 14 residues. CDR1 is SGHTA and CDR2 is FQGNSA in the germline V gene. The CDR3 DNA follows: TGTGCCAGCAGCTTAGAAAGCCAGGCCTCGCAAGCTTTCTTT. Residues: CASSLESQASQAFF.

The chain joins TRBV30 to TRBJ2-2; a possible D gene is TRBD1 (6 bases). Germline V CDR1 and CDR2: GTSNPN, SVGIG (reference sequence). V lost 4 bases and J 2 bases, leaving 11 bases between the germline ends. The CDR3 is 14 amino acids. CDR3 residues: CAWIRQANTGELFF. CDR3 coding DNA: TGTGCCTGGATTAGACAGGCCAACACCGGGGAGCTGTTTTTT.

The sample holds a few counts of this clonotype. The J gene is TRBJ2-5, the V gene TRBV20-1; 8 nucleotides line up with TRBD2. The CDR3 loop spans 14 amino acids. Losses at the gene ends were 1 base for V and 4 bases for J; bases not matched to a gene: 5. Germline-derived CDR1 and CDR2 are DFQATT and SNEGSKA (reference sequence). The CDR3 DNA follows: TGCAGTGCTAGAGTTGCGGGGGGAGGAGAGACCCAGTACTTC. Translated: CSARVAGGGETQYF.

The V call is TRBV7-6, the J call TRBJ1-1; TRBD1 matches at 10 bases. The J segment lost 4 bases and the V segment lost 5 bases, leaving 10 bases of the junction unmatched. The length of the CDR3 is 16 residues. The germline gives CDR1 SGHVS, CDR2 FNYEAQ. The CDR3 spells CASSGGTGVSGTEAFF. The CDR3 region has the DNA TGTGCCAGCAGCGGTGGGACAGGGGTTTCGGGCACTGAAGCTTTCTTT.

The V call is TRBV20-1, the J call TRBJ2-1, with D perhaps given as TRBD1 or TRBD2 (5 bases each). The CDR3 runs to 14 residues. Germline values: CDR1 DFQATT, CDR2 SNEGSKA (reference sequence). Trimming shortened V by 6 bases and J by 0 bases, and 12 bases separated the two germline ends. CDR3 sequence reads: CSARDDSSYNEQFF. DNA of the CDR3: TGCAGTGCCCGGGACGATAGCTCCTACAATGAGCAGTTCTTC.

The V gene is TRBV5-1, the J gene TRBJ2-7; D perhaps matches TRBD1 (6 bases). The germline CDR1 and CDR2 sequences are SGHRS and YFSETQ. This CDR3 is built from 15 residues. V was pared by 7 bases and J by 1 base, with 18 bases between. CDR3 amino acids: CASSTSRQASYEQYF. CDR3 nucleotides: TGCGCCAGCTCCACTTCCCGACAGGCTTCCTACGAGCAGTACTTC.

The J gene is TRBJ2-1, the V gene TRBV10-3; D possibly corresponds to TRBD2 (5 bases). This CDR3 spans 16 amino acids. Germline-derived CDR1 and CDR2 are ENHRY and SYGVKD. The V end lost 6 bases, the J end lost 10 bases, and 25 bases lay between the germline ends. The CDR3 DNA follows: TGTGCCATCAGCCAGAGCGGTGGGCTCAGGTGGTGGGAGCAGTTCTTC. This encodes CAISQSGGLRWWEQFF.

This clonotype was seen a few times. The rearrangement links TRBV20-1 to TRBJ2-7; the D gene is possibly TRBD2 (5 bases). The CDR3 covers 13 residues. Trimming removed 2 bases at V and 3 bases at J, with 11 bases between. Germline CDR1 reads DFQATT; CDR2 reads SNEGSKA (reference sequence). The CDR3 loop reads CSARSSGGYEQYF. DNA of the CDR3: TGCAGTGCTAGATCCAGCGGAGGCTACGAGCAGTACTTC.

The chain recombines TRBV7-9 with TRBJ2-1; tentative D call: TRBD1 (5 bases). The germline V and J ends were trimmed by 4 bases and 9 bases, with 13 bases remaining between them. The V gene's germline CDR1 is SEHNR and CDR2 FQNEAQ (reference sequence). The CDR3 covers 13 residues. CDR3 DNA sequence: TGTGCCAGCAGCTCACAACCCAGGGTTGAGCAGTTCTTC. Translated: CASSSQPRVEQFF.

Details on this clonotype: Sequence at one end of the junction differs from germline and may be a read error. This chain joins TRBV9 and TRBJ2-1; 7 bases are a match to TRBD1. The germline V gene encodes CDR1 SGDLS and CDR2 YYNGEE. The CDR3 spans 14 residues. Here the CDR3 reads CASSARDSYNGQFF. CDR3 bases: TGTGCCAGCAGCGCGAGGGACAGCTACAATGGGCAGTTCTTC.

About this clonotype itself: One end of the junction does not line up with germline, which may come from a read error. V usage is TRBV12-3 or TRBV12-4 and J usage is TRBJ2-1; 7 bases fit TRBD2. The CDR3 spans 17 residues. The CDR3 bases are TGTGCCAGCAGTTTAAGGTTGGGACTACCATCATACAATGGGCAGTTCTTC. Its translation is CASSLRLGLPSYNGQFF.

V and J are TRBV20-1 and TRBJ1-1; the D is unclear. This CDR3 has 12 residues. CDR1 DFQATT and CDR2 SNEGSKA come from the germline V gene (reference sequence). The V gene lost 6 bases and the J gene lost 3 bases, with 11 bases spanning the gap. The CDR3 DNA follows: TGCAGTGCGGCCCCCGGGGACACTGAAGCTTTCTTT. Protein sequence: CSAAPGDTEAFF.

This clonotype was detected ten times or more. The chain is built from TRBV6-2 or TRBV6-3 and TRBJ2-1; D is unresolved. Germline loops: CDR1 MNHEY, CDR2 SVGEGT. CDR3 length: 12 amino acids. V shed 2 bases and J shed 9 bases, with 8 bases lying between them. In DNA, the CDR3 is TGTGCCAGCAGTTACCTGAAGGGTGAGCAGTTCTTC. It encodes CASSYLKGEQFF.

On this clonotype itself: The limits of the CDR3 on the DNA are not certain, so only TCRdb's listed CDR3 is given. This rearrangement joins TRBV10-3 to TRBJ2-4; TRBD1 reflects the table's D call only, with no check against the DNA. With termini counted, the CDR3 has 13 amino acids. Germline-derived CDR1 and CDR2 are ENHRY and SYGVKD. CDR3 residues: CTIKFGEGETQYF.

The gene calls are TRBV2 and TRBJ2-1; TRBD1 agrees at 9 bases. In germline, CDR1 is SNHLY, CDR2 FYNNEI. The CDR3 spans 13 residues. Unmatched junction bases numbered 7, after V lost 6 bases and J lost 10 bases. CDR3 DNA sequence: TGTGCCAGCAGACAGGGGGCTACCTACGAGCAGTTCTTC. Translating it yields CASRQGATYEQFF.

In regard to this clonotype: Germline and junction disagree at one end, which may indicate a read error. CDR3 DNA: TGCGCCAGCAGCTTAGTGAGGACCACCGGGGAGCTGTTTTTT. Translation gives CASSLVRTTGELFF. The chain carries TRBV7-2 and TRBJ2-2, with D hard to call. CDR3 length equals 14 residues. Germline CDR1 and CDR2: SGHTA and FQGNSA.

The rearrangement links TRBV11-1 to TRBJ2-5; TRBD1 matches at 7 bases. Per germline, CDR1 SGHAT and CDR2 FQDESV (reference sequence). The CDR3 is 15 residues long. Losses at the gene ends were 7 bases for V and 2 bases for J; bases not matched to a gene: 10. The CDR3 reads CASTPGGRAQETQYF. CDR3 nucleotides: TGTGCCAGCACCCCAGGGGGAAGGGCTCAAGAGACCCAGTACTTC.

This chain connects TRBV7-9 to TRBJ2-3; 7 bases are a match to TRBD1. V lost 6 bases, J lost 0 bases, and 6 bases stayed unmatched. The CDR3 runs 15 residues. In germline, CDR1 is SEHNR, CDR2 FQNEAQ (reference sequence). Here the CDR3 DNA reads TGTGCCAGCAGTTATCCGACAGGGAGCACAGATACGCAGTATTTT. As protein: CASSYPTGSTDTQYF.

This clonotype was counted only a few times. The rearrangement links TRBV4-3 to TRBJ1-4; tentative D call: TRBD1 (6 bases). V was cut by 0 bases and J by 6 bases, with 14 bases left in between. Germline CDR1 and CDR2: LGHNA and YSLEER. The CDR3 loop spans 16 amino acids. The CDR3 DNA sequence: TGCGCCAGCAGCCAAGATCTAGGGGGGTGGCATGAAAAACTGTTTTTT. Its protein is CASSQDLGGWHEKLFF.

The J gene is TRBJ1-5, the V gene TRBV28, with a weak D call TRBD1 (6 bases). The CDR3 loop spans 14 amino acids. Germline CDR1 reads MDHEN; CDR2 reads SYDVKM. V gave up 7 bases and J gave up 7 bases, with 17 bases separating them. Written as DNA, the CDR3 is TGTGCCAGCACTCTAGGGGGGGTAAACCAGCCCCAGCATTTT. Its protein is CASTLGGVNQPQHF.